Sequencing of this TCR beta chain was carried out in a study of vaccination and CD4 T cells after COVID-19. About the research overall: The stimulating agents, overlapping spike peptides, came from SARS-CoV-2, HCoV-NL63, HCoV-OC43 and HCoV-229E.

Oncomine TCR Beta short-read sequencing was applied to DNA from cultured CD4+ T cells. TCRdb recomputed calls from the PCR reads with MiXCR, one row per CDR3 protein. The data show 4,700 or so distinct CDR3 sequences, around two fifths seen once. In regard to this clonotype: Its antigen is undetermined.

CDR3 length: 13 residues. V lost 6 bases and J 6 bases, leaving 12 bases between the germline ends. Germline CDR1 reads MNHNS; CDR2 reads SASEGT. Treatment indicated: roughly 10-day PBMC culture with coronavirus spike peptide pools or control peptides (ViraFEST assay). Investigators obtained the unexposed donor's CD4+ T cells before the COVID-19 pandemic (2011-2018). After expanding antigen-specific T cells with peptide pools, ViraFEST sequenced their TCRs. The specimen sequenced was CD4+ T cells from blood, cultured in vitro. The chain links TRBV6-1 to TRBJ1-5; D is possibly TRBD1 (6 bases). The receptor was isolated from a human donor in good health. CDR3 bases: TGTGCCAGCAGAAGGGGGAGGAGTCAGCCCCAGCATTTT. Its protein product is CASRRGRSQPQHF.